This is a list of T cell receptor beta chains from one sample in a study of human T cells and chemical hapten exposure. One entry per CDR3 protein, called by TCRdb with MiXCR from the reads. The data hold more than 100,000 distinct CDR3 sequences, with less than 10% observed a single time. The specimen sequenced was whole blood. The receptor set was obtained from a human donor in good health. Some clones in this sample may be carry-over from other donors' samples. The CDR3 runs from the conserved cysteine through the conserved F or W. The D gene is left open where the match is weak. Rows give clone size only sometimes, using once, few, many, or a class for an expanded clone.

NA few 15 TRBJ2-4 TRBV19 CASSIGWGAKNIQYF TGTGCCAGTAGTATAGGCTGGGGGGCCAAAAACATTCAGTACTTC
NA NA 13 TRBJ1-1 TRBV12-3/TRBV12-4 CASSLEERAEAFF TGTGCCAGCAGTTTAGAGGAGAGGGCTGAAGCTTTCTTT
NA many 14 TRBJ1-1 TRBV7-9 CASSLGPMNTEAFF TGTGCCAGCAGCTTAGGACCGATGAACACTGAAGCTTTCTTT
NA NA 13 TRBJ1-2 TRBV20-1 CSARGATDDGYTF TGCAGTGCTAGAGGCGCGACAGACGATGGCTACACCTTC
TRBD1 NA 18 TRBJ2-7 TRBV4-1 CASSQEGEGAGATYEQYF TGCGCCAGCAGCCAAGAGGGAGAGGGGGCAGGGGCGACCTACGAGCAGTACTTC
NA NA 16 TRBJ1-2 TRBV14 CASSQGGTDWGYGYTF TGTGCCAGCAGCCAAGGGGGCACTGACTGGGGCTATGGCTACACCTTC
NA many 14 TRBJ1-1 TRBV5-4 CASSYQTGAIEAFF TGTGCCAGCAGCTATCAGACAGGCGCGATTGAAGCTTTCTTT
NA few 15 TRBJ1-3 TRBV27 CASSFTGSSGNTIYF TGTGCCAGCAGTTTTACAGGTTCCTCTGGAAACACCATATATTTT
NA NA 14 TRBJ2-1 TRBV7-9 CASSFPQRNNEQFF TGTGCCAGCAGCTTTCCCCAACGCAACAATGAGCAGTTCTTC
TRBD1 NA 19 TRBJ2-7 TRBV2 CASSEADPSGTGGLYEQYF TGTGCCAGCAGTGAAGCAGACCCCTCCGGGACAGGGGGCCTCTACGAGCAGTACTTC
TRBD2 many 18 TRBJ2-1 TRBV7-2 CASSVGLAGRSSYNEQFF TGTGCCAGCAGCGTCGGACTAGCGGGGAGGAGCTCCTACAATGAGCAGTTCTTC
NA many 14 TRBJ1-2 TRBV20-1 CSARIPGGSRGYTF TGCAGTGCTAGGATCCCCGGGGGGAGCAGGGGCTACACCTTC
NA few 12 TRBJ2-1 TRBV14 CASSQEDHEQFF TGTGCCAGCAGCCAAGAGGACCATGAGCAGTTCTTC
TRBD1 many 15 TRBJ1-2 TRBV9 CASSPRDRVIFGYTF TGTGCCAGCAGCCCCCGGGACAGGGTCATTTTTGGCTACACCTTC
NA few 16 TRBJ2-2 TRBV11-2 CASSGMLMGVTGELFF TGTGCCAGCAGCGGCATGTTAATGGGGGTCACCGGGGAGCTGTTTTTT
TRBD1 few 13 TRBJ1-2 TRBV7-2 CASSLEGAGGYTF TGTGCCAGCAGCTTAGAGGGGGCGGGTGGCTACACCTTC
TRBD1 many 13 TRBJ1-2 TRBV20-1 CSARTRGSYGYTF TGCAGTGCTAGGACCAGGGGGAGCTATGGCTACACCTTC
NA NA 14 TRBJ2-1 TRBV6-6 CASSYPPDGSEQFF TGTGCCAGCAGTTATCCTCCGGACGGGAGTGAGCAGTTCTTC
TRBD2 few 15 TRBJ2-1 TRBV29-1 CSVVSSGGFYNEQFF TGCAGCGTTGTGTCCAGCGGGGGATTCTACAATGAGCAGTTCTTC
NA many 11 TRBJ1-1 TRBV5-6 CASSLGSEAFF TGTGCCAGCAGCTTGGGCAGTGAAGCTTTCTTT
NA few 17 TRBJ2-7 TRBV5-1 CASSPGLGSSVAYEQYF TGCGCCAGCAGCCCCGGGCTTGGGAGCTCCGTGGCCTACGAGCAGTACTTC
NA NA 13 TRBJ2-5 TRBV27 CASSRGGQETQYF TGTGCCAGCAGCAGGGGTGGCCAAGAGACCCAGTACTTC
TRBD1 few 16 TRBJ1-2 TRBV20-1 CSARGRLGGQGSGYTF TGCAGTGCTAGAGGCAGATTAGGGGGACAGGGGAGTGGCTACACCTTC
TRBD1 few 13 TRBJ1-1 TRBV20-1 CSAGGDRGGEAFF TGCAGTGCTGGCGGGGACAGGGGTGGTGAAGCTTTCTTT
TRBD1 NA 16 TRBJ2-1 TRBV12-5 CALAGDRGTNFNEQFF TGTGCACTTGCCGGGGACAGGGGAACGAACTTCAATGAGCAGTTCTTC
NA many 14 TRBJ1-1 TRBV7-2 CASSSLQGNTEAFF TGTGCCAGCAGCTCCCTTCAGGGGAACACTGAAGCTTTCTTT
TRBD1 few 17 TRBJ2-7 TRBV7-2 CASSLGKPGQSSYEQYF TGTGCCAGCAGCTTAGGAAAACCGGGACAGAGTTCCTACGAGCAGTACTTC
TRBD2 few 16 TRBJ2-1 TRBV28 CASSRTSGTLHNEQFF TGTGCCAGCAGTCGGACTAGCGGTACTCTACACAATGAGCAGTTCTTC
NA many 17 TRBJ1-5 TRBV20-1 CSARRRGRIPSNQPQHF TGCAGTGCTAGAAGGCGGGGGCGAATCCCTAGCAATCAGCCCCAGCATTTT
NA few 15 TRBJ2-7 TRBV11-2 CASRVTGITSYEQYF TGTGCCAGCAGAGTAACCGGGATAACTTCCTACGAGCAGTACTTC
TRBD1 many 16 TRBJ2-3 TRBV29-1 CSFAIYGTGRTDTQYF TGCAGCTTTGCAATTTACGGGACAGGGCGCACAGATACGCAGTATTTT
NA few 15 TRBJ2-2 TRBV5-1 CASSLDARSAGELFF TGCGCCAGCAGCTTGGATGCTAGATCGGCCGGGGAGCTGTTTTTT
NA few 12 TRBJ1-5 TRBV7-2 CASSLSNQPQHF TGTGCCAGCAGCTTAAGCAATCAGCCCCAGCATTTT